One and the same sample provided the 28 T cell receptor beta chains below, sequenced in a study of blood T cell repertoires in COVID-19. TCRdb's copy holds only in-frame clones and misses some; the assay was immunoSEQ multiplex PCR. Here the sample spans approximately 300,000 clones, around 87% being singletons. The sequenced sample was peripheral blood. These receptors were obtained from a man aged 50 to 59 with active or convalescent COVID-19.

The chain combines TRBV6-1 with TRBJ2-7, with TRBD1 matching over 9 bases. The germline gives CDR1 MNHNS, CDR2 SASEGT. The CDR3 is 16 amino acids. Trimming at V came to 0 bases and at J to 1 base, leaving 4 bases not matched to a gene. Here the CDR3 reads CASSEALGQGSYEQYF. Here the CDR3 DNA reads TGTGCCAGCAGTGAAGCGTTGGGACAGGGTTCCTACGAGCAGTACTTC.

Only one count was recorded for this clone. V gene TRBV5-8 combines with J gene TRBJ2-3; TRBD2 agrees at 7 bases. The CDR3 runs to 16 residues. The V gene end was trimmed by 2 bases and the J gene end by 5 bases; junction bases not matched to a gene: 11. Germline CDR1 reads SGHTS; CDR2 reads YDEGEE. The CDR3 loop reads CASSFASGHAGDTQYF. The CDR3 nucleotides read TGTGCCAGCAGCTTCGCTAGCGGCCACGCGGGAGATACGCAGTATTTT.

The rearrangement uses TRBV7-2 and TRBJ1-5; a possible D gene is TRBD1 (5 bases). Trimming pared 3 bases from V and 5 bases from J, leaving 14 bases between. The CDR3 totals 15 residues. Germline values: CDR1 SGHTA, CDR2 FQGNSA. CDR3 residues: CASSLAREGYQPQHF. The CDR3 DNA reads as TGTGCCAGCAGCTTGGCCAGGGAGGGTTATCAGCCCCAGCATTTT.

This CDR3 is CASSPHEGNTEAFF. As DNA, the CDR3 is TGCGCCAGCAGCCCCCACGAGGGGAACACTGAAGCTTTCTTT. The chain has TRBV5-1 and TRBJ1-1; D gene ambiguous. The CDR3 extends over 14 amino acids. Trimming cost V 4 bases and J 1 base, with 11 bases left between them. Germline CDR1 and CDR2: SGHRS and YFSETQ. Supplemented by reference TRBV5-1 and TRBJ1-1, the full variable domain reads KAGVTQTPRYLIKTRGQQVTLSCSPISGHRSVSWYQQTPGQGLQFLFEYFSETQRNKGNFPGRFSGRQFSNSRSEMNVSTLELGDSALYLCASSPHEGNTEAFFGQGTRLTVV.

The CDR3 sequence: CASSSGQNTDTQYF. CDR3 coding DNA: TGTGCCAGCTCATCCGGACAGAACACAGATACGCAGTATTTT. The chain links TRBV18 to TRBJ2-3, with D possibly matching TRBD1 (6 bases). Germline values: CDR1 KGHSH, CDR2 LQKENI. The CDR3 has 14 residues. The V end was cut by 5 bases, the J end by 2 bases, with 11 bases between.

The rearrangement links TRBV6-2 or TRBV6-3 to TRBJ2-1; tentative D call: TRBD2 (6 bases). V was trimmed by 0 bases and J by 6 bases, leaving 9 bases between them. Germline V CDR1 and CDR2: MNHEY, SVGEGT. The CDR3 contains 14 residues. The CDR3 loop reads CASSYSGGGNEQFF. CDR3 bases: TGTGCCAGCAGTTACTCGGGAGGTGGCAATGAGCAGTTCTTC.

The chain is built from TRBV20-1 and TRBJ2-7; 8 bases fit TRBD1. Germline CDR1 reads DFQATT; CDR2 reads SNEGSKA (reference sequence). CDR3 length equals 11 residues. The CDR3 sequence: CRGQGGNEQYF. The CDR3 nucleotides read TGCAGAGGACAGGGCGGTAACGAGCAGTACTTC.

This clone was counted once. V usage is TRBV19 and J usage is TRBJ2-1, with 13 positions matching TRBD2. J was trimmed by 9 bases and V by 4 bases; bases with no gene match: 6. The CDR3 totals 15 residues. Germline V gives CDR1 LNHDA, CDR2 SQIVND (reference sequence). CDR3 sequence (DNA): TGTGCCAGTAGTAGAGGACTAGCGGGAGTAAGTGAGCAGTTCTTC. Translated, it gives CASSRGLAGVSEQFF.

This chain joins TRBV5-1 and TRBJ1-1; 9 bases line up with TRBD1. Trimming at V came to 4 bases and at J to 1 base, leaving 5 bases not matched to a gene. Germline loops: CDR1 SGHRS, CDR2 YFSETQ. This CDR3 spans 15 amino acids. DNA for the CDR3: TGCGCCAGCAGCCCGGGGGACAGGGAGAACACTGAAGCTTTCTTT. Translated: CASSPGDRENTEAFF.

The chain employs TRBV5-5 and TRBJ2-2, with D hard to call. The CDR3 extends over 17 amino acids. The V end lost 2 bases, the J end lost 3 bases, and 17 bases lay between the germline ends. The germline V gene has CDR1 SGHKS and CDR2 YYEKEE (reference sequence). The CDR3 loop reads CASSLTSGSSDTGELFF. DNA of the CDR3: TGTGCCAGCAGCTTAACTTCCGGGTCCTCGGACACCGGGGAGCTGTTTTTT.

The V call is TRBV19, the J call TRBJ1-5, with D possibly matching TRBD1 (5 bases). Germline V gene sequence: CDR1 LNHDA, CDR2 SQIVND (reference sequence). The CDR3 runs 13 residues. Deletions cut 3 bases from V and 7 bases from J, with 10 bases between. The CDR3 loop is CASSIGGGQPQHF. CDR3 nucleotides: TGTGCCAGTAGTATCGGGGGGGGGCAGCCCCAGCATTTT.

The chain links TRBV29-1 to TRBJ1-2; 7 bases are shared with TRBD1. Trimming removed 5 bases from V and 4 bases from J; junction bases left unmatched: 10. The CDR3 is made up of 14 amino acids. Germline V gene lookup returns CDR1 SQVTM and CDR2 ANQGSEA. The CDR3 reads CSVPERGRFYGYTF. The CDR3 bases are TGCAGCGTTCCCGAGAGGGGGCGCTTCTATGGCTACACCTTC.

The chain recombines TRBV28 with TRBJ2-7; 15 positions match TRBD2. V shed 4 bases and J 7 bases; nucleotides not matched to a gene: 14. Germline values: CDR1 MDHEN, CDR2 SYDVKM. The CDR3 runs 18 residues. The CDR3: CASSSSGPGLAGGWEQYF. The CDR3 DNA sequence: TGTGCCAGCAGTTCTTCCGGGCCAGGACTAGCGGGAGGGTGGGAGCAGTACTTC.

Concerning this clone: Other DNA sequences in the same sample also yield this CDR3. The V gene is TRBV11-2, the J gene TRBJ2-3; D perhaps matches TRBD2 (6 bases). This CDR3 has 14 residues. Germline CDR1 and CDR2: SGHAT and FQNNGV. V lost 3 bases and J 1 base, leaving 8 bases between the germline ends. The CDR3 DNA reads as TGTGCCAGCAGCTTGACGGGAGGCACAGATACGCAGTATTTT. Encoded protein: CASSLTGGTDTQYF.

The chain carries TRBV2 and TRBJ1-2; D is unclear. V was clipped by 4 bases and J by 1 base, with 7 bases between them. Germline V gene data show CDR1 as SNHLY and CDR2 as FYNNEI. The CDR3 sequence is 13 residues long. This chain's CDR3 is CASSGGINYGYTF. In DNA form, the CDR3 reads TGTGCCAGCAGTGGCGGCATTAACTATGGCTACACCTTC.

The chain has TRBV7-2 and TRBJ2-1, with D maybe TRBD2 (5 bases). V dropped 2 bases and J dropped 3 bases, with 23 bases sitting between them. Per the germline V gene, CDR1 is SGHTA and CDR2 is FQGNSA. CDR3 size: 19 residues. The CDR3 nucleotides read TGTGCCAGCAGCTTATACAGCTCAATGACTAACACCCTCTACAATGAGCAGTTCTTC. Its translation is CASSLYSSMTNTLYNEQFF.

This clone was counted between two and nine times. This sequence joins TRBV19 and TRBJ1-6, with D unresolved. Trimming pared 4 bases from V and 4 bases from J, leaving 20 bases between. In germline, CDR1 is LNHDA, CDR2 SQIVND (reference sequence). The CDR3 is 18 residues long. CDR3 amino acids: CASSTPEGTAEYNSPLHF. The CDR3 bases are TGTGCCAGTAGTACTCCGGAGGGCACAGCGGAGTATAATTCACCCCTCCACTTT.

This chain joins TRBV28 and TRBJ2-7; the match to TRBD2 covers 7 bases. CDR1 MDHEN and CDR2 SYDVKM come from the germline V gene. This CDR3 region has 13 residues. V gave up 6 bases and J gave up 3 bases; unmatched junction bases: 5. The CDR3 nucleotides are TGTGCCAGCAGGGATCGGGGGGACTACGAGCAGTACTTC. Its protein product is CASRDRGDYEQYF.

The chain couples TRBV29-1 to TRBJ1-2, with D possibly TRBD1 on 6 matching bases. Germline V gene data show CDR1 as SQVTM and CDR2 as ANQGSEA. CDR3 size: 12 residues. Trimming removed 6 bases at V and 4 bases at J, with 12 bases between. In DNA, the CDR3 is TGCAGCGTCACCGGGACAACCTATGGCTACACCTTC. Translated: CSVTGTTYGYTF.

The rearrangement uses TRBV7-9 and TRBJ1-1; D remains ambiguous. Germline V gene lookup returns CDR1 SEHNR and CDR2 FQNEAQ (reference sequence). Trimming removed 0 bases from V and 4 bases from J, with 6 bases in between. The CDR3 has 13 amino acids. CDR3 coding DNA: TGTGCCAGCAGCTTAGCCGGGATCACTGAAGCTTTCTTT. Encoded protein: CASSLAGITEAFF.

V is TRBV7-2 and J is TRBJ2-7; 7 positions match TRBD1. The germline V gene encodes CDR1 SGHTA and CDR2 FQGNSA. The J segment lost 1 base and the V segment lost 6 bases, leaving 9 bases of the junction unmatched. This CDR3 region has 15 residues. The CDR3 reads CASSRSGTDSYEQYF. The CDR3 DNA sequence: TGTGCCAGCAGTCGTTCCGGGACAGATTCCTACGAGCAGTACTTC.

The chain employs TRBV7-9 and TRBJ1-4; possible D gene TRBD1, 5 bases. The CDR3 has 16 amino acids. Germline V gene sequence: CDR1 SEHNR, CDR2 FQNEAQ (reference sequence). V was shortened by 4 bases and J by 0 bases, with 12 bases between the two germline ends. The CDR3: CASSSRATATNEKLFF. The CDR3 region has the DNA TGTGCCAGCAGCTCCAGGGCTACGGCAACTAATGAAAAACTGTTTTTT.

V is TRBV15 and J is TRBJ1-2; TRBD1 is a possible D gene (5 bases). Trimming cost V 2 bases and J 6 bases, with 16 bases left between them. The CDR3 is made up of 15 amino acids. The germline V gene encodes CDR1 LNHNV and CDR2 YYDKDF (reference sequence). CDR3 in amino acids: CATSRSGGLVDGYTF. Written as DNA, the CDR3 is TGTGCCACCAGCAGAAGCGGGGGATTGGTCGATGGCTACACCTTC.

The chain recombines TRBV2 with TRBJ2-5, with D tentatively TRBD1 (6 bases). The CDR3 is 15 amino acids. Germline V CDR1 and CDR2: SNHLY, FYNNEI. Trimming pared 3 bases from V and 2 bases from J, leaving 13 bases between. CDR3 loop: CASSDLGQPQETQYF. In DNA, the CDR3 is TGTGCCAGCAGTGACTTAGGACAGCCTCAAGAGACCCAGTACTTC.

This chain joins TRBV27 and TRBJ1-6; D is possibly TRBD1 (6 bases). The V end was cut by 0 bases, the J end by 6 bases, with 6 bases between. This CDR3 is built from 14 residues. Germline V gene data show CDR1 as MNHEY and CDR2 as SMNVEV (reference sequence). CDR3 in DNA: TGTGCCAGCAGTTTATCAGGGGGTAATTCACCCCTCCACTTT. It specifies CASSLSGGNSPLHF.

This chain connects TRBV6-5 to TRBJ1-1; 7 bases align to TRBD1. J lost 1 base, V lost 6 bases, and 2 bases had no gene match. Germline lookup yields CDR1 MNHEY and CDR2 SVGAGI. The CDR3 totals 13 residues. CDR3 DNA: TGTGCCAGCAGGGGACAGTCGAACACTGAAGCTTTCTTT. This gives the protein CASRGQSNTEAFF.

The chain joins TRBV2 to TRBJ2-7, with 8 bases aligning to TRBD1. The CDR3 is 14 amino acids. V was clipped by 4 bases and J by 2 bases; unmatched bases: 4. Germline values: CDR1 SNHLY, CDR2 FYNNEI. The CDR3 sequence is CASSVQGETYEQYF. CDR3 in DNA: TGTGCCAGCAGTGTACAGGGGGAGACCTACGAGCAGTACTTC.

The chain joins TRBV18 to TRBJ1-4, with D tentatively TRBD1 (5 bases). CDR3 length: 16 amino acids. Per germline, CDR1 KGHSH and CDR2 LQKENI. Trimming shortened V by 0 bases and J by 7 bases, and 15 bases separated the two germline ends. The CDR3 DNA reads TGTGCCAGCTCACCACCGTCGGCAGGGCTGGGTGAAAAACTGTTTTTT. This codes for CASSPPSAGLGEKLFF.